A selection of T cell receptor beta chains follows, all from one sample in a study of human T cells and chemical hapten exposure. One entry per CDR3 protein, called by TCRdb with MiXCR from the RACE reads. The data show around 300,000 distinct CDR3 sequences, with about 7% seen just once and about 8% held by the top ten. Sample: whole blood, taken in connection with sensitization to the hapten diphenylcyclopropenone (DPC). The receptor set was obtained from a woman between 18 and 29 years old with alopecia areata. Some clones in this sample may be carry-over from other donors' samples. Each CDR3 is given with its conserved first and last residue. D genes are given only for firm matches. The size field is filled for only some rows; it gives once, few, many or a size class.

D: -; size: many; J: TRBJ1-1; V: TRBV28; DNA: TGTGCCAGCAGTTTATTAGGGTTCCATAAAGCTTTCTTT; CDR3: CASSLLGFHKAFF
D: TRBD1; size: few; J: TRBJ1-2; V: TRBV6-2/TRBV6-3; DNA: TGTGCCAGCAGTTCGACAGGGCTAGCTAACTATGGCTACACCTTC; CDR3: CASSSTGLANYGYTF
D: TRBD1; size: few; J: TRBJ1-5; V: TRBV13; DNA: TGTGCCAGTGGACAGGGGGGTCAGCCCCAGCATTTT; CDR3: CASGQGGQPQHF
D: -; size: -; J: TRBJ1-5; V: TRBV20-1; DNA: TGCAGTGTCCCGGCGAGCGGGTTAAGACAGCCCCAGCATTTT; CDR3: CSVPASGLRQPQHF
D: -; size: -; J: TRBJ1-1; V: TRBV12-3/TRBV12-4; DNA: TGTGCCAGCAGTTTCGAATTTCTAGCTTTCTTT; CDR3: CASSFEFLAFF
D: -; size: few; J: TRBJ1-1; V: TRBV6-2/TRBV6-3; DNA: TGTGCCAGCAGTTACTCGAGGGCAGGGTACACTGAAGCTTTCTTT; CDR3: CASSYSRAGYTEAFF
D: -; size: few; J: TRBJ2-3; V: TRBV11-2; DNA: TGTGCCAGCAGCCAACTGCTGGGGGCAGGGGACACAGATACGCAGTATTTT; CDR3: CASSQLLGAGDTDTQYF
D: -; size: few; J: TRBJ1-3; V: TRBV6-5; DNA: TGTGCCAGCAGGATCGACGGGGACTCTGGAAACACCATATATTTT; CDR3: CASRIDGDSGNTIYF
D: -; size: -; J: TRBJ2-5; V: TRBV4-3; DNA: TGCGCCAGCAGCCAAACCCTTCAAGAGACCCAGTACTTC; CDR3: CASSQTLQETQYF
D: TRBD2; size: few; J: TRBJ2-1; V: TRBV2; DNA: TGTGCCAGCAGTGAGGAGAAAGCGGGGGGCAATGAGCAGTTCTTC; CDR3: CASSEEKAGGNEQFF
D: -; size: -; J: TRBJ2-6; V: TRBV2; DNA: TGTGCCAGCATCTTAGGCGCCGGGGCCAACGTCCTGACTTTC; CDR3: CASILGAGANVLTF
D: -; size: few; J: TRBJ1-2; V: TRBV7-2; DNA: TGTGCCAGCAGCACAAATGGGGCCGCAAACTATGGCTACACCTTC; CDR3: CASSTNGAANYGYTF
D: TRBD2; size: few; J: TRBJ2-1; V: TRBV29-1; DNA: TGCAGCGCTGGATCGGGACTAGCGGCGAACAATGAGCAGTTCTTC; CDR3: CSAGSGLAANNEQFF
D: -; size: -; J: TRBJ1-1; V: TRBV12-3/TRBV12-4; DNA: TGTGCCAGCAGATGGGGGGGAACTGAAGCTTTCTTT; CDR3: CASRWGGTEAFF
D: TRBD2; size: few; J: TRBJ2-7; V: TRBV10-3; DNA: TGTGCCATCGGGCAAGGGACTAACCTGAGAGAGCAGTACTTC; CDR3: CAIGQGTNLREQYF
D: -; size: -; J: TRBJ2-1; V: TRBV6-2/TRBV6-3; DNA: TGTGCCAGCAGTTACTTATCCGGGGGGCACTACAATGAGCAGTTCTTC; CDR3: CASSYLSGGHYNEQFF
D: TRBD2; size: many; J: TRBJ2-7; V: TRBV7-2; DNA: TGTGCCAGCAGCTTATATTCGACTAGCGGGGGGAACGACGAGCAGTACTTC; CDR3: CASSLYSTSGGNDEQYF
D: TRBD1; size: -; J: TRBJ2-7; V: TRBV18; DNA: TGTGCCAGCTCACAATCCTGGACAGGGGGCGGATTCGTCGAGCAGTACTTC; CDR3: CASSQSWTGGGFVEQYF
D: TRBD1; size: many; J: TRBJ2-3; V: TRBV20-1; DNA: TGCAGTCAGGGACAGGGGATGGATACGCAGTATTTT; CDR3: CSQGQGMDTQYF
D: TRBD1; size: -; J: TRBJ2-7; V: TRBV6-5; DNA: TGTGCCAGCAATCCGGCCGGGACAGTGACTTCCAACGAGCAGTACTTC; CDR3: CASNPAGTVTSNEQYF
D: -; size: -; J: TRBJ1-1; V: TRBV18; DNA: TGTGCCAGCTCACCACCGACCGGGGCTACTGCTGAAGCTTTCTTT; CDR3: CASSPPTGATAEAFF
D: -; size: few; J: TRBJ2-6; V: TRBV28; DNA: TGTGCCAGCAGTTTATGGGCTTTGAACGTCCTGACTTTC; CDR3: CASSLWALNVLTF
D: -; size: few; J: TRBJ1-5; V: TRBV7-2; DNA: TGTGCCAGCAGCCCTGCCCCGCAGGTTGGAGGCCAGCCCCAGCATTTT; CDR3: CASSPAPQVGGQPQHF
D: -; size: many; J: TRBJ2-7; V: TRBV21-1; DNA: TGTGCCAGCAGCAACACCCTAGCGCGGGTCACCTACGAGCAGTACTTC; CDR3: CASSNTLARVTYEQYF
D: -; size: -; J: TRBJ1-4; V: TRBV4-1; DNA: TGCGCCAGCAGAAATCCAGGAGGAGAAAAACTGTTTTTT; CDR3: CASRNPGGEKLFF
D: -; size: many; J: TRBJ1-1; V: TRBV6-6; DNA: TGTGCCAGCAGTTCCTACACTGGACATGGAGAAGCTTTCTTT; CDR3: CASSSYTGHGEAFF
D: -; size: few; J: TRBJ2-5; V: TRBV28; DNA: TGTGCCAGCAGTTTAGTCCAGGGGAGCCAAGAGACCCAGTACTTC; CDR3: CASSLVQGSQETQYF
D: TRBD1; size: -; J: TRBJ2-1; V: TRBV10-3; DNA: TGTGCCACCCTAGGACCGGGACAGGGGAACAATGAGCAGTTCTTC; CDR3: CATLGPGQGNNEQFF
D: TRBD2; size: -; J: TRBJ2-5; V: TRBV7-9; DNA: TGTGCCAGCAGCGACCGAGCGGGACAAGAGACCCAGTACTTC; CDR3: CASSDRAGQETQYF
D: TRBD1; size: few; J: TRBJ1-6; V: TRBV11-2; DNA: TGTGCCAGCAGCTCTCGACAGGGGACATCGTGGAATTCACCCCTCCACTTT; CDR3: CASSSRQGTSWNSPLHF
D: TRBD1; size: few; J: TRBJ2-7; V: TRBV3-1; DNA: TGTGCCAGCAGCCAAAATTCAGTAGGGACAGGGGACTTCTACGAGCAGTACTTC; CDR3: CASSQNSVGTGDFYEQYF
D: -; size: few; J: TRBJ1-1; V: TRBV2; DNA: TGTGCCAGCAGTCTGGGGGCTGGGGGAACTGAAGCTTTCTTT; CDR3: CASSLGAGGTEAFF
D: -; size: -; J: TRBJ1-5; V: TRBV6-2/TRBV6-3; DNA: TGTGCCAGCAGTAGGGGAGCTAACCTCGCCCAGCATTTT; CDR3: CASSRGANLAQHF
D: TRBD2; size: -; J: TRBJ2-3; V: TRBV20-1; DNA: TGCAGTGCTAGGGAAGCGGGGTCAGATACGCAGTATTTT; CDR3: CSAREAGSDTQYF
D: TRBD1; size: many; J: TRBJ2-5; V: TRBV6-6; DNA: TGTGCCAGCAGCCTTAGACAGGGGAGTACCGCAGAGACCCAGTACTTC; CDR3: CASSLRQGSTAETQYF
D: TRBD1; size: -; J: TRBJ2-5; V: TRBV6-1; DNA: TGTGCCAGCTCGCCCCTCGGAGGACAGGGTCGGGAGACCCAGTACTTC; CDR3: CASSPLGGQGRETQYF
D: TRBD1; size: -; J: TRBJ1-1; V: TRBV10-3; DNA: TGTGCCATCAGTCGACGGACAGGGGGCCCCACTGAAGCTTTCTTT; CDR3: CAISRRTGGPTEAFF
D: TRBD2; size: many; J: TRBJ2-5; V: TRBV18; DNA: TGTGCCAGCTCACCACCCGCCGGGGGGGAGACCCAGTACTTC; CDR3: CASSPPAGGETQYF
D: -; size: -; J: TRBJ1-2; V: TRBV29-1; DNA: TGCAGCGTTCGGACCCTTGGAGGAGACTATGGCTACACCTTC; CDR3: CSVRTLGGDYGYTF
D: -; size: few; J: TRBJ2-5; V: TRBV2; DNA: TGTGCCAGCAGTGAGACCCTTGGTGGGCAAGAGACCCAGTACTTC; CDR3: CASSETLGGQETQYF
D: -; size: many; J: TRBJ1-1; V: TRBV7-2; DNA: TGTGCCAGCAGCTCTTGGGGCCAGTACACTGAAGCTTTCTTT; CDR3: CASSSWGQYTEAFF
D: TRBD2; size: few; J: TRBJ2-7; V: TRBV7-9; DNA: TGTGCCAGCAGCCGAGCGGGGGGTCCGTCCTACGAGCAGTACTTC; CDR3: CASSRAGGPSYEQYF